This entry lists 20 T cell receptor beta chains sequenced from one sample in a study of T-cell memory formation after mild COVID-19. TCRdb ran MiXCR on the 5' RACE reads and lists one entry per CDR3 protein. The table has roughly 150,000 distinct CDR3 sequences, roughly 15% seen once. The source material was PBMCs or a T cell subset sorted from them (not recorded which). The receptors come from an adult woman who had mild COVID-19 (a few samples of this study predate the infection). Cell type and time point are not known.

This clonotype came up a few times. The rearrangement joins TRBV6-6 to TRBJ2-3; 8 bases are a match to TRBD2. Germline lookup yields CDR1 MNHNY and CDR2 SVGAGI (reference sequence). The CDR3 spans 16 residues. V shed 6 bases, J shed 2 bases, and the junction held 10 bases outside the gene matches. The CDR3, as DNA: TGTGCCAGCAGGGACCGGGCGGGGGGCCCCACAGATACGCAGTATTTT. It encodes CASRDRAGGPTDTQYF.

CDR3 region: CASSLGDWEAQYF. The CDR3 DNA is TGCGCCAGCAGCTTGGGGGACTGGGAGGCCCAGTACTTC. The chain links TRBV5-1 to TRBJ2-5; D possibly corresponds to TRBD2 (6 bases). Deletions cut 0 bases from V and 9 bases from J, with 12 bases between. Germline CDR1 SGHRS, CDR2 YFSETQ. CDR3 length equals 13 residues.

The chain joins TRBV4-3 to TRBJ2-3; TRBD2 matches 10 bases. Trimming at V came to 0 bases and at J to 4 bases, leaving 19 bases not matched to a gene. Germline values: CDR1 LGHNA, CDR2 YSLEER. This CDR3 is 21 amino acids long. The CDR3 DNA follows: TGCGCCAGCAGCCAAGAGACCGGGCTAGCGGGAGCCTATGAGTCCGCAGATACGCAGTATTTT. It yields the protein CASSQETGLAGAYESADTQYF.

This clonotype was counted at least ten times. V gene TRBV9 combines with J gene TRBJ2-2; D gene ambiguous. The CDR3 sequence is 13 residues long. Trimming removed 1 base from V and 4 bases from J, with 5 bases in between. The germline gives CDR1 SGDLS, CDR2 YYNGEE. The CDR3 spells CASSVLVTGELFF. The DNA for the CDR3 is TGTGCCAGCAGCGTACTGGTCACCGGGGAGCTGTTTTTT.

The V and J genes are TRBV5-1 and TRBJ1-1; D ambiguous. V lost 2 bases, J lost 3 bases, and 17 bases lay in between. CDR1 is SGHRS, CDR2 YFSETQ, per germline. The CDR3 has 16 amino acids. Here the CDR3 reads CASSFLEDVRDTEAFF. For the CDR3, the DNA is TGCGCCAGCAGCTTCTTGGAGGACGTACGTGACACTGAAGCTTTCTTT.

In this sample, this clonotype turned up a few times. The chain is built from TRBV6-6 and TRBJ1-1; D uncertain. In germline, CDR1 is MNHNY, CDR2 SVGAGI (reference sequence). V was clipped by 5 bases and J by 3 bases, with 7 bases between them. There are 12 residues in the CDR3. This CDR3 reads CASSAYDTEAFF. Here the CDR3 DNA reads TGTGCCAGCAGTGCCTATGACACTGAAGCTTTCTTT.

This clonotype was detected only a few times. The chain has TRBV3-1 and TRBJ2-1; TRBD2 aligns across 7 bases. This CDR3 region has 16 residues. V lost 1 base and J lost 3; bases outside the gene matches: 6. Germline loops: CDR1 LGHDT, CDR2 YNNKEL (reference sequence). CDR3 bases: TGTGCCAGCAGCCAAGGGGAACTAGCGAGCTACAATGAGCAGTTCTTC. Translating it yields CASSQGELASYNEQFF.

In its sample, this clonotype was seen a few times. The CDR3 DNA reads as TGTGCCAGCAGCTCTACGTACACAGATACGCAGTATTTT. Translated: CASSSTYTDTQYF. The genes are TRBV7-2 and TRBJ2-3, with no clear D. V lost 4 bases to trimming and J lost 2 bases, with 7 bases between them. Germline V gene lookup returns CDR1 SGHTA and CDR2 FQGNSA. The CDR3 covers 13 residues.

The chain is built from TRBV27 and TRBJ2-7; 12 bases map to TRBD2. This CDR3 has 14 residues. The germline V gene encodes CDR1 MNHEY and CDR2 SMNVEV (reference sequence). The V gene end was trimmed by 6 bases and the J gene end by 4 bases; junction bases not matched to a gene: 4. Here the CDR3 reads CASRTGLAGYEQYF. CDR3 nucleotide sequence: TGTGCCAGCAGGACAGGACTAGCGGGGTACGAGCAGTACTTC.

CDR3: CASSPELGEQFF. Written as DNA, the CDR3 is TGTGCCAGCAGCCCAGAGCTTGGTGAGCAGTTCTTC. V is TRBV5-4 and J is TRBJ2-1; D ambiguous. V lost 4 bases, J lost 9 bases, and 11 bases lay in between. The CDR3 is 12 residues long. Germline assignment: CDR1 SGHNT and CDR2 YYREEE (reference sequence).

The gene calls are TRBV29-1 and TRBJ2-1; 7 bases map to TRBD2. In germline, CDR1 is SQVTM, CDR2 ANQGSEA. CDR3 size: 13 residues. Losses at the gene ends were 4 bases for V and 6 bases for J; bases not matched to a gene: 6. In DNA form, the CDR3 reads TGCAGCGTTGGATTGGCGGGAGTCAATGAGCAGTTCTTC. It translates to CSVGLAGVNEQFF.

This clonotype was observed a handful of times. J is TRBJ2-2 and V is TRBV12-3 or TRBV12-4, with D maybe TRBD2 (7 bases). With 7 bases removed from V and 4 bases from J, the gap between germline ends came to 19 bases. The length of the CDR3 is 16 residues. The CDR3 is CASTPWGGSFTGELFF. The CDR3 region has the DNA TGTGCCAGCACCCCCTGGGGGGGCAGCTTCACCGGGGAGCTGTTTTTT.

In this sample, this clonotype turned up a few times. The J gene is TRBJ2-6, the V gene TRBV7-9; tentative D call: TRBD2 (5 bases). Germline V lookup: CDR1 SEHNR, CDR2 FQNEAQ (reference sequence). The ends were cut back, 5 bases at V and 0 bases at J, with 14 bases in the middle. The CDR3 runs to 17 residues. The CDR3, as DNA: TGTGCCAGCAGCCCTCCCGGAGGTAGCTCTGGGGCCAACGTCCTGACTTTC. This gives the protein CASSPPGGSSGANVLTF.

This clonotype has only a few counts. This chain uses TRBV3-1 with TRBJ2-7; D remains ambiguous. Trimming removed 4 bases at V and 6 bases at J, with 16 bases between. Germline values: CDR1 LGHDT, CDR2 YNNKEL (reference sequence). The CDR3 loop spans 14 amino acids. Here the CDR3 reads CASSPSAPASEQYF. The CDR3 DNA sequence: TGTGCCAGCAGCCCGTCCGCCCCCGCCTCCGAGCAGTACTTC.

The chain has TRBV5-1 and TRBJ2-7; no reliable D call. Germline lookup yields CDR1 SGHRS and CDR2 YFSETQ. V lost 5 bases and J lost 5, with 17 bases in between. The CDR3 runs 14 residues. The DNA of the CDR3 is TGCGCCAGCAGGGACCCGGGTCTCATGGACGAGCAGTACTTC. As protein: CASRDPGLMDEQYF.

J is TRBJ2-6 and V is TRBV5-1; D is ambiguous. CDR3 length: 13 residues. The germline CDR1 and CDR2 sequences are SGHRS and YFSETQ. V gave up 0 bases and J gave up 13 bases, with 11 bases separating them. CDR3 sequence: CASSLGDSRVLTF. CDR3 bases: TGCGCCAGCAGCTTGGGGGATTCTAGGGTCCTGACTTTC.

This chain uses TRBV12-3 or TRBV12-4 with TRBJ1-5; 8 bases are shared with TRBD1. CDR3 length: 20 residues. V shed 7 bases, J shed 0 bases, and the junction held 20 bases outside the gene matches. The CDR3 bases are TGTGCCAGCACTACCGTGTCGGTGGGACAGGCTTTTAATAGCAATCAGCCCCAGCATTTT. It codes for CASTTVSVGQAFNSNQPQHF.

This clonotype was counted a few times. This chain joins TRBV12-3 or TRBV12-4 and TRBJ2-6, with no clear D. The CDR3 totals 15 residues. V gave up 3 bases and J gave up 4 bases, with 10 bases separating them. This CDR3 reads CASSFGSRGANVLTF. The CDR3, as DNA: TGTGCCAGCAGTTTTGGGTCGCGAGGGGCCAACGTCCTGACTTTC.

There are many counts of this clonotype. The chain carries TRBV6-2 or TRBV6-3 and TRBJ2-2, with 7 nucleotides matching TRBD2. CDR3 length: 18 residues. The trim removed 8 bases at V and 4 bases at J, leaving 19 bases unmatched. The germline V gene encodes CDR1 MNHEY and CDR2 SVGEGT. The CDR3 spells CASCLRTGMRGSTGELFF. For the CDR3, the DNA is TGTGCCAGCTGCCTTCGGACGGGAATGCGGGGGTCCACCGGGGAGCTGTTTTTT.

The rearrangement links TRBV25-1 to TRBJ2-3; TRBD2 matches at 9 bases. Germline assignment: CDR1 MGHDK and CDR2 SYGVNS. V lost 1 base to trimming and J lost 0 bases; unmatched junction nucleotides: 11. The CDR3 consists of 19 residues. As DNA, the CDR3 is TGTGCCAGCAGTGAATTGCGGCCTAGCGGGGCTTTAAGCACAGATACGCAGTATTTT. Protein sequence: CASSELRPSGALSTDTQYF.